The sequence of this T cell receptor (beta chain) was determined in a study of human T cells and chemical hapten exposure. Study overall: There were weekly diphenylcyclopropenone doses to the scalp for patients throughout the roughly 23-week study. Slight volume differences across pooled libraries mainly accounted for varying per-sample TCR yields.

General study findings and limits: Expanded TCR sets contained significantly more large CDR3 similarity clusters than controls.

Time point described: patch test 1, 2 weeks after DPC sensitization. Sample treatment: therapeutic diphenylcyclopropenone sensitization with weekly scalp DPC. TCRdb passed the RACE reads through MiXCR, listing each CDR3 protein once. Of 300,000 to 450,000 distinct CDR3 sequences detected, roughly 4.8% appear once; the ten largest clones hold 2% to 2.5%. This clonotype was detected only a few times. Its antigen is not identified. Germline V CDR1 and CDR2: MGHRA, YSYEKL. V was pared by 2 bases and J by 7 bases, with 18 bases between. CDR3 size: 15 residues. The sequence came from a woman aged 45-59 years with alopecia areata. Some clones in this sample may be carry-over from other donors' samples. The sample in question was whole blood, obtained in connection with sensitization to the hapten diphenylcyclopropenone (DPC). V usage is TRBV4-1 and J usage is TRBJ2-7; D remains ambiguous. The CDR3 nucleotides are TGCGCCAGCAGCCAAATCCCATCCCCCCCCTGGGAGCAGTACTTC. As protein: CASSQIPSPPWEQYF.